One and the same sample provided the 5 T cell receptor beta chains below, sequenced in a study of cytomegalovirus exposure and HLA in healthy donors (dated by TCRdb to about 2017). The method behind the library was the immunoSEQ multiplex PCR assay. For the multiplex PCR, a mixture combining 60 forward primers for TCR Vbeta segments and 13 reverse primers for TCR Jbeta segments was used. In its TCRdb copy, this immuneACCESS table keeps in-frame sequences only and misses some clones. Where compared with another copy, unresolved V genes explain less than half of these, and the others have no known cause. For this sample the table gives some 150,000 clones, of which roughly 60% were detected only once. Clones ranked in the top ten supply less than 3% of the sample. The sample comprised PBMCs. The source of these receptors is a man aged 35-49 years in good health and CMV-seronegative.

This clone was detected only a few times. This chain uses TRBV7-2 with TRBJ1-2; 12 bases fit TRBD1. V shed 5 bases and J 7 bases; nucleotides not matched to a gene: 2. Germline CDR1 is SGHTA and CDR2 is FQGNSA. This CDR3 is built from 13 residues. The CDR3 region is CASSGTGGGGYTF. CDR3 DNA sequence: TGTGCCAGCAGCGGGACAGGGGGCGGTGGCTACACCTTC.

The chain joins TRBV7-2 to TRBJ1-6, with D unresolved. The CDR3 runs to 16 residues. CDR1 and CDR2 from the germline V gene are SGHTA and FQGNSA. V was cut by 6 bases and J by 7 bases, with 19 bases left in between. CDR3 bases: TGTGCCAGCAGTCTTCTGACTGGGTCCCTAAATTCACCCCTCCACTTT. Amino acid sequence: CASSLLTGSLNSPLHF.

In its sample, this clone was seen a few times. V is TRBV6-5 and J is TRBJ2-5, with D perhaps TRBD1 (6 bases). CDR1 is MNHEY, CDR2 SVGAGI, per germline. The length of the CDR3 is 14 residues. Trimming left V 3 bases short and J 5 bases short, with 13 bases between. This CDR3 is CASSYGGSGETQYF. In nucleotides, the CDR3 is TGTGCCAGCAGTTATGGGGGCTCAGGGGAGACCCAGTACTTC.

V and J are TRBV5-1 and TRBJ2-5, with 9 bases fitting TRBD1. Germline CDR1 is SGHRS and CDR2 is YFSETQ. This CDR3 comprises 16 residues. Unmatched junction bases numbered 6, after V lost 2 bases and J lost 1 base. CDR3 DNA: TGCGCCAGCAGCTTAAGGGGACAGGGAACCCAAGAGACCCAGTACTTC. Translation: CASSLRGQGTQETQYF.

This clone was observed a handful of times. CDR3 nucleotide sequence: TGTGCCTGGAGTGTGTACATAGGACAGTCGACCGCTTATAGACTGTTTTTT. Encoded protein: CAWSVYIGQSTAYRLFF. This chain connects TRBV30 to TRBJ1-4; weak D call: TRBD1 (6 bases). Germline V gene sequence: CDR1 GTSNPN, CDR2 SVGIG (reference sequence). Trimming pared 0 bases from V and 13 bases from J, leaving 27 bases between. This CDR3 is built from 17 residues.